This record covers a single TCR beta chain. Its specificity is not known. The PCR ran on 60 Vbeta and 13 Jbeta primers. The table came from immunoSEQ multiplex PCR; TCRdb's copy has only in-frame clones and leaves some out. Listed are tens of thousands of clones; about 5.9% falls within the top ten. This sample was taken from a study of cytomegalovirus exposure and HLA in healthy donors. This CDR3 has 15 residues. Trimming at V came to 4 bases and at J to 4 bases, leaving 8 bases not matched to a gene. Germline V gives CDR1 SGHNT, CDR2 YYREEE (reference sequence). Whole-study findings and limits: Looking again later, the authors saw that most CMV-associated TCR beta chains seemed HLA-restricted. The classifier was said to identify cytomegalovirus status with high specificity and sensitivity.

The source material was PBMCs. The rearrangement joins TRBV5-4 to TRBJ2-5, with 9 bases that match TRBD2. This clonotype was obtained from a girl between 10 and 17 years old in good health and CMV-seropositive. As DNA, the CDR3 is TGTGCCAGCAGCAGTAGCGGGGGCGGGCGAGAGACCCAGTACTTC. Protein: CASSSSGGGRETQYF.